The rows below give T cell receptor beta chains drawn from one sample of a study of Ad26.COV2.S vaccination and SARS-CoV-2 variants. TCRdb's table, derived via immunoSEQ multiplex PCR, lists solely in-frame clones and lacks some. Among 350,000 to 550,000 clones listed, about 91% were seen once. The sequences come from peripheral blood, collected in a trial of Ad26.COV2.S vaccine versus placebo. Every receptor here comes from a person between 18 and 65 years old who received the Ad26.COV2.S COVID-19 vaccine or a placebo. Each CDR3 is given with its conserved first and last residue. The D gene is left open where the match is weak. Some rows mark clone size as missing; the rest say once, few, many or name a class of expanded clone.

clone size	V gene	D gene	J gene	CDR3 protein	CDR3 DNA
.	TRBV2	.	TRBJ2-1	CASWNFNEQFF	TGTGCCAGCTGGAACTTCAATGAGCAGTTCTTC
.	TRBV6-2/TRBV6-3	TRBD1	TRBJ1-1	CASSWQTGGVNTEAFF	TGTGCCAGCAGTTGGCAGACAGGGGGCGTAAACACTGAAGCTTTCTTT
.	TRBV19	.	TRBJ1-5	CASGSQGGNQPQHF	TGTGCCAGCGGGAGTCAGGGTGGGAATCAGCCCCAGCATTTT
.	TRBV5-6	.	TRBJ1-3	CASSLGYENTIYF	TGTGCCAGCAGCTTGGGTTATGAGAACACCATATATTTT
.	TRBV19	TRBD2	TRBJ2-3	CASSMGLAGVTDTQYF	TGTGCCAGTAGTATGGGACTAGCGGGAGTGACAGATACGCAGTATTTT
.	TRBV7-2	TRBD2	TRBJ2-3	CASSRITSGWDTQYF	TGTGCCAGCAGCCGCATCACTAGCGGGTGGGATACGCAGTATTTT
once	TRBV9	.	TRBJ2-1	CASSGTPNNEQFF	TGTGCCAGCAGCGGGACACCCAACAATGAGCAGTTCTTC
.	TRBV18	.	TRBJ1-4	CASSLFNLRTENEKLFF	TGTGCCAGCTCACTCTTTAATTTACGGACTGAGAATGAAAAACTGTTTTTT
.	TRBV6-2/TRBV6-3	TRBD1	TRBJ2-7	CASSYVWTGSGEQYF	TGTGCCAGCAGTTACGTCTGGACAGGGTCGGGGGAGCAGTACTTC
few	TRBV5-4	TRBD1	TRBJ2-2	CASTRQGNTGELFF	TGTGCCAGCACACGACAGGGGAACACCGGGGAGCTGTTTTTT
.	TRBV7-3	.	TRBJ2-6	CASSSKTVHPSRANVLTF	TGTGCCAGCAGCTCGAAGACAGTCCATCCCTCTAGGGCCAACGTCCTGACTTTC
.	TRBV7-2	TRBD2	TRBJ2-1	CASRGGSYNEQFF	TGTGCCTCCCGCGGGGGCTCCTACAATGAGCAGTTCTTC
.	TRBV19	.	TRBJ1-5	CASSIAAAYSNQPQHF	TGTGCCAGTAGTATAGCCGCGGCATATAGCAATCAGCCCCAGCATTTT
.	TRBV7-2	.	TRBJ1-5	CASSSRRRDNQPQHF	TGTGCCAGCAGTTCAAGGAGAAGGGACAATCAGCCCCAGCATTTT
.	TRBV12-5	.	TRBJ1-5	CASGLNTGIFSNQPQHF	TGTGCTAGTGGTTTGAATACAGGGATATTTAGCAATCAGCCCCAGCATTTT
.	TRBV6-6	.	TRBJ1-1	CASISVLSWNTEAFF	TGTGCCAGCATCTCGGTCTTATCCTGGAACACTGAAGCTTTCTTT
.	TRBV5-8	.	TRBJ2-3	CASNQHPGGSTDTQYF	TGTGCCAGCAACCAACACCCCGGTGGGTCAACAGATACGCAGTATTTT
.	TRBV4-1	.	TRBJ2-2	CASSQELAGELFF	TGCGCCAGCAGCCAAGAATTGGCCGGGGAGCTGTTTTTT
.	TRBV5-1	TRBD1	TRBJ2-2	CASSLDTGGTGELFF	TGCGCCAGCAGCTTGGATACAGGGGGGACCGGGGAGCTGTTTTTT
.	TRBV18	TRBD1	TRBJ1-1	CASFNDRVNTEAFF	TGTGCCAGTTTCAATGACAGGGTGAACACTGAAGCTTTCTTT
.	TRBV11-2	.	TRBJ2-1	CASSLGLYGYNEQFF	TGTGCCAGCAGCTTAGGGCTCTATGGGTACAATGAGCAGTTCTTC
.	TRBV28	.	TRBJ1-6	CGGGTGNSPLHF	TGCGGCGGGGGGACGGGTAATTCACCCCTCCACTTT
.	TRBV19	.	TRBJ2-5	CASSYGPRFRETQYF	TGTGCCAGTAGTTACGGACCCAGGTTTCGAGAGACCCAGTACTTC
.	TRBV9	TRBD2	TRBJ2-2	CASSVTLAGNTGELFF	TGTGCCAGCAGCGTGACGCTAGCGGGAAACACCGGGGAGCTGTTTTTT
once	TRBV27	.	TRBJ2-2	CASSLEGRLNTGELFF	TGTGCCAGCAGTTTAGAGGGGCGCCTTAACACCGGGGAGCTGTTTTTT
.	TRBV7-9	TRBD2	TRBJ2-1	CASSRSGLAYNEQFF	TGTGCCAGCAGCCGTAGCGGGCTCGCCTACAATGAGCAGTTCTTC
few	TRBV5-1	TRBD1	TRBJ2-3	CASSKGQATDTQYF	TGCGCCAGCAGCAAGGGACAGGCCACAGATACGCAGTATTTT
.	TRBV7-9	TRBD2	TRBJ2-7	CASSLQGGGSYEQYF	TGTGCCAGCAGCTTACAGGGCGGGGGATCCTACGAGCAGTACTTC
.	TRBV6-2/TRBV6-3	.	TRBJ1-1	CASSLRAGYNTEAFF	TGTGCCAGCAGTTTACGGGCTGGATATAACACTGAAGCTTTCTTT
.	TRBV9	TRBD1	TRBJ1-2	CASSVDRGRRGYTF	TGTGCCAGCAGCGTAGACAGGGGGCGGAGAGGCTACACCTTC
once	TRBV15	.	TRBJ2-1	CATSPAGWGNEQFF	TGTGCCACCAGCCCAGCAGGGTGGGGGAATGAGCAGTTCTTC
.	TRBV27	.	TRBJ1-1	CASSQLMNTEAFF	TGTGCCAGCAGCCAGTTGATGAACACTGAAGCTTTCTTT
.	TRBV28	.	TRBJ2-6	CASSLFQGLAGANVLTF	TGTGCCAGCAGTTTATTTCAGGGTTTAGCTGGGGCCAACGTCCTGACTTTC
.	TRBV27	TRBD1	TRBJ2-1	CASSLGDRVYNEQFF	TGTGCCAGCAGTTTGGGGGACAGGGTTTACAATGAGCAGTTCTTC
.	TRBV7-2	.	TRBJ2-1	CASSPASYNEQFF	TGTGCCAGCAGCCCGGCCTCCTACAATGAGCAGTTCTTC
once	TRBV4-1	TRBD1	TRBJ1-4	CASNQGPGQLEKLFF	TGCGCCAGCAACCAAGGCCCGGGACAGCTAGAAAAACTGTTTTTT
.	TRBV4-3	.	TRBJ1-4	CASSQDWSAASNEKLFF	TGCGCCAGCAGCCAAGATTGGTCGGCGGCCTCTAATGAAAAACTGTTTTTT
.	TRBV6-5	.	TRBJ1-2	CASSYSQGWGGYGYTF	TGTGCCAGCAGTTACTCCCAGGGTTGGGGAGGCTATGGCTACACCTTC
.	TRBV2	TRBD1	TRBJ2-6	CASQHRDRGSGANVLTF	TGTGCCAGCCAGCACCGGGACAGGGGAAGTGGGGCCAACGTCCTGACTTTC
.	TRBV13	TRBD2	TRBJ2-1	CASSATGLAGAYNEQFF	TGTGCCAGCAGCGCTACGGGACTAGCGGGAGCCTACAATGAGCAGTTCTTC
.	TRBV19	.	TRBJ1-2	CASSSPGLSYGYTF	TGTGCCAGTAGTTCCCCAGGGTTGAGCTATGGCTACACCTTC
.	TRBV4-2	.	TRBJ1-3	CASSQGSPGAYGNTIYF	TGTGCCAGCAGCCAAGGCTCTCCAGGGGCTTACGGAAACACCATATATTTT
few	TRBV4-2	.	TRBJ2-1	CASSQAVAVYNEQFF	TGTGCCAGCAGCCAAGCGGTAGCGGTTTACAATGAGCAGTTCTTC